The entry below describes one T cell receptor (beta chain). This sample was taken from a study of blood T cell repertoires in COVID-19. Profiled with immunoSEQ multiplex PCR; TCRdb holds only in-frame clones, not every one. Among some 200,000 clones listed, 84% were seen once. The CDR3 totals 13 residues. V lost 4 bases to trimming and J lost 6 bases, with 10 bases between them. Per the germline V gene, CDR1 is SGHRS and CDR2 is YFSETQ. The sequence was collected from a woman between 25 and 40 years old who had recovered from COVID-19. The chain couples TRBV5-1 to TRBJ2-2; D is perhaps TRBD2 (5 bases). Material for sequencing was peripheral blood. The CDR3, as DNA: TGCGCCAGCAGCGGACCTAGCTCCGGGGAGCTGTTTTTT. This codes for CASSGPSSGELFF.